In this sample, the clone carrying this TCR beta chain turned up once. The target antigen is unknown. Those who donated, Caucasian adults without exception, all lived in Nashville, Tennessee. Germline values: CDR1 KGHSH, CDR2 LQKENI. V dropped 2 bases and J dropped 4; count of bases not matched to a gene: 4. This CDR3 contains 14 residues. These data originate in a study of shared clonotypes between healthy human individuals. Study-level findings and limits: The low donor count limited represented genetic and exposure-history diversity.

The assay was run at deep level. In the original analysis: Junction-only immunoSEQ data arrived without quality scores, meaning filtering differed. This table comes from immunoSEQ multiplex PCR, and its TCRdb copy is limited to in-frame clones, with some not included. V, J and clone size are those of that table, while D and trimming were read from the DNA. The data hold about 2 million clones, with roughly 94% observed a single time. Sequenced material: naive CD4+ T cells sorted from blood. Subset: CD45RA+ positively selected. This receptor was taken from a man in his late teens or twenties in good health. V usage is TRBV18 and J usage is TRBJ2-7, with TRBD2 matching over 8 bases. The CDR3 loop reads CASSPTSGYYEQYF. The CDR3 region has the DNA TGTGCCAGCTCACCAACTAGCGGATATTACGAGCAGTACTTC.